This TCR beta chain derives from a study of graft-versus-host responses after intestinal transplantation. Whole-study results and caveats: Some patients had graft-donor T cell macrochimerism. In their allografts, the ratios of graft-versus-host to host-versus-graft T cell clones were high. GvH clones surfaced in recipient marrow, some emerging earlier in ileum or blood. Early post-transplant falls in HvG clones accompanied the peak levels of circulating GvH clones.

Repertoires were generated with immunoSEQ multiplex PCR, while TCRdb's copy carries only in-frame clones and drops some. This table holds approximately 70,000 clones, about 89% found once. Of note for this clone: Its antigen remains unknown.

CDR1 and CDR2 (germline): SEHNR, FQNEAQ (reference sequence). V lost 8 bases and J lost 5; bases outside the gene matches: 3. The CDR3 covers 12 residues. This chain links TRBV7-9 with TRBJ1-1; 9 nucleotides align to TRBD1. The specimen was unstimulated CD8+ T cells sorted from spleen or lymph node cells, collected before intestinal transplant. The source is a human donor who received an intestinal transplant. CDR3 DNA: TGTGCCAGCCGACAGGGGGATACTGAAGCTTTCTTT. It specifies CASRQGDTEAFF.